The 31 T cell receptor beta chains listed next were all sequenced from one sample in a study of OX40 agonist ivuxolimab in advanced cancers. Assay: immunoSEQ multiplex PCR; the TCRdb copy retains only in-frame clones and omits some. The sample gives approximately 82,000 clones, approximately 82% of which show up once; around 0.84% is in the top ten. The sample in question was CD4+ or CD8+ T cells sorted from blood, obtained in a trial of the OX40 agonist ivuxolimab. The receptors here all came from an adult with an advanced solid tumor such as melanoma, head and neck, liver or kidney cancer.

CDR3 nucleotides: TGTGCCAGCACCCCTACAGACTTCTATGGCTACACCTTC. It specifies CASTPTDFYGYTF. The gene calls are TRBV9 and TRBJ1-2; D gene ambiguous. The CDR3 is 13 residues long. CDR1 is SGDLS, CDR2 YYNGEE, per germline. Trimming stripped 6 bases from V and 4 bases from J, with 13 bases between.

This chain uses TRBV7-2 with TRBJ1-2; D unresolved. V was clipped by 2 bases and J by 6 bases, with 13 bases between them. Germline assignment: CDR1 SGHTA and CDR2 FQGNSA. The CDR3 is 14 amino acids. CDR3 sequence reads: CASSLSRTVDGYTF. CDR3 in DNA: TGTGCCAGCAGCTTATCCAGGACGGTTGATGGCTACACCTTC.

The rearrangement links TRBV19 to TRBJ1-4; maybe TRBD1 (5 bases). Trimming took off 9 bases at V and 8 bases at J, with 16 bases between the two ends. This CDR3 region has 13 residues. Germline CDR1 LNHDA, CDR2 SQIVND (reference sequence). CDR3 residues: CASAQTVREKLFF. In nucleotides, the CDR3 is TGTGCCAGCGCCCAGACAGTGCGCGAAAAACTGTTTTTT. The full variable domain, with the rest looked up from reference TRBV19 and TRBJ1-4, is DGGITQSPKYLFRKEGQNVTLSCEQNLNHDAMYWYRQDPGQGLRLIYYSQIVNDFQKGDIAEGYSVSREKKESFPLTVTSAQKNPTAFYLCASAQTVREKLFFGSGTQLSVL.

The chain links TRBV5-1 to TRBJ1-2, with D possibly TRBD1 on 6 matching bases. Germline V lookup: CDR1 SGHRS, CDR2 YFSETQ. The CDR3 has 16 amino acids. The germline V and J ends were trimmed by 0 bases and 4 bases, with 16 bases remaining between them. The CDR3 DNA reads as TGCGCCAGCAGCTTGGAAGGGATAGGGGGGATCTATGGCTACACCTTC. Its protein product is CASSLEGIGGIYGYTF.

The chain uses TRBV10-3 and TRBJ2-7; D might be TRBD1 (8 bases). Germline CDR1 ENHRY, CDR2 SYGVKD. The ends were cut back, 2 bases at V and 3 bases at J, with 11 bases in the middle. The CDR3 covers 14 residues. In DNA form, the CDR3 reads TGTGCCATCAGTGAGACAGGGGGGGACTACGAGCAGTACTTC. This sequence encodes CAISETGGDYEQYF.

The rearrangement joins TRBV19 to TRBJ1-4, with 7 bases lining up with TRBD1. Trimming removed 0 bases from V and 4 bases from J; junction bases left unmatched: 2. Germline-derived CDR1 and CDR2 are LNHDA and SQIVND (reference sequence). The CDR3 is 15 amino acids. CDR3 sequence: CASSIDDRDNEKLFF. For the CDR3, the DNA is TGTGCCAGTAGTATAGATGACAGGGATAATGAAAAACTGTTTTTT. The full variable domain, in which reference TRBV19 and TRBJ1-4 provide the parts outside the CDR3, is DGGITQSPKYLFRKEGQNVTLSCEQNLNHDAMYWYRQDPGQGLRLIYYSQIVNDFQKGDIAEGYSVSREKKESFPLTVTSAQKNPTAFYLCASSIDDRDNEKLFFGSGTQLSVL.

The chain employs TRBV2 and TRBJ2-5, with D unresolved. The CDR3 length is 14 residues. The V gene's germline CDR1 is SNHLY and CDR2 FYNNEI. V lost 6 bases, J lost 1 base, and 12 bases lay in between. CDR3 DNA sequence: TGTGCCAGCAGCCTACCGGGCGGCCAAGAGACCCAGTACTTC. Its protein is CASSLPGGQETQYF.

CDR3 in DNA: TGTGCCAGTAGCCTTCGAGGACAGGGAAATCAGCCCCAGCATTTT. Amino acid sequence: CASSLRGQGNQPQHF. The chain has TRBV19 and TRBJ1-5; the match to TRBD1 covers 8 bases. Per the germline V gene, CDR1 is LNHDA and CDR2 is SQIVND (reference sequence). The CDR3 sequence is 15 residues long. J was trimmed by 4 bases and V by 6 bases; bases with no gene match: 8.

This chain joins TRBV6-5 and TRBJ1-2; D is uncertain. V was shortened by 6 bases and J by 1 base, with 12 bases between the two germline ends. The CDR3 contains 14 residues. Germline V lookup: CDR1 MNHEY, CDR2 SVGAGI. CDR3 residues: CASSTYSRNYGYTF. CDR3 nucleotide sequence: TGTGCCAGCAGCACGTACAGTCGTAACTATGGCTACACCTTC.

The chain combines TRBV5-1 with TRBJ2-5, with 10 positions matching TRBD2. This CDR3 has 16 residues. The J segment lost 0 bases and the V segment lost 4 bases, leaving 6 bases of the junction unmatched. CDR1 is SGHRS and CDR2 is YFSETQ in the germline V gene. The CDR3, as DNA: TGCGCCAGCAGCGGACGTAGCGGGGGGTACCAAGAGACCCAGTACTTC. As protein: CASSGRSGGYQETQYF.

The V call is TRBV27, the J call TRBJ1-4; 8 bases line up with TRBD1. This CDR3 region has 15 residues. The V and J ends lost 4 bases and 7 bases, in that order; junction bases with no gene match: 8. Germline CDR1 and CDR2: MNHEY and SMNVEV (reference sequence). DNA for the CDR3: TGTGCCAGCAGTTCCTACAGGGGGTATATTGAAAAACTGTTTTTT. It encodes CASSSYRGYIEKLFF.

The J gene is TRBJ1-2, the V gene TRBV2; weak D call: TRBD1 (5 bases). The length of the CDR3 is 15 residues. V lost 3 bases, J lost 3 bases, and 14 bases lay in between. Germline-derived CDR1 and CDR2 are SNHLY and FYNNEI. The CDR3 sequence is CASSETKAGDYGYTF. The CDR3 region has the DNA TGTGCCAGCAGTGAGACAAAGGCGGGGGACTATGGCTACACCTTC.

In its sample, this clone was seen a few times. This chain connects TRBV4-1 to TRBJ2-3; tentatively, D is TRBD1 or TRBD2 (5 bases each). The CDR3 sequence is 17 residues long. The germline CDR1 and CDR2 sequences are MGHRA and YSYEKL. V was cut by 2 bases and J by 2 bases, with 17 bases left in between. CDR3 protein: CASSQHPARGNTDTQYF. In nucleotides, the CDR3 is TGCGCCAGCAGCCAACACCCAGCGAGGGGTAACACAGATACGCAGTATTTT.

V and J are TRBV14 and TRBJ1-6; TRBD1 is a possible D gene (6 bases). The CDR3 runs 16 residues. The germline V and J ends were trimmed by 3 bases and 5 bases, with 14 bases remaining between them. CDR1 and CDR2 (germline): SGHDN, FVKESK. The CDR3 spells CASSQSEDRDNSPLHF. The CDR3 nucleotides are TGTGCCAGCAGCCAGTCCGAGGACAGAGATAATTCACCCCTCCACTTT.

The chain uses TRBV7-2 and TRBJ1-4, with unresolved D. Germline-derived CDR1 and CDR2 are SGHTA and FQGNSA. CDR3 length: 16 residues. Trimming left V 5 bases short and J 7 bases short, with 20 bases between. CDR3 protein: CASSGRAVVASEKLFF. CDR3 sequence (DNA): TGTGCCAGCAGCGGCAGAGCGGTGGTAGCGAGTGAAAAACTGTTTTTT.

CDR3: CASSQDRDRYPVLTF. CDR3 DNA: TGCGCCAGCAGCCAAGATCGCGACAGGTATCCCGTCCTGACTTTC. The chain combines TRBV4-3 with TRBJ2-6; possibly TRBD1 for D (6 bases). V was clipped by 0 bases and J by 12 bases, with 15 bases between them. Germline CDR1 and CDR2: LGHNA and YSLEER. This CDR3 comprises 15 residues.

This clone was seen a few times. The chain joins TRBV7-9 to TRBJ1-6, with unresolved D. V was pared by 1 base and J by 11 bases, with 9 bases between. The CDR3 sequence is 13 residues long. Germline CDR1 SEHNR, CDR2 FQNEAQ (reference sequence). CDR3 DNA sequence: TGTGCCAGCAGCTTAGAAATTGGAGCACCCCTCCACTTT. Protein sequence: CASSLEIGAPLHF.

The V gene is TRBV2, the J gene TRBJ1-2; the D is unclear. The CDR3 sequence is 14 residues long. The V gene lost 7 bases and the J gene lost 1 base, with 13 bases spanning the gap. The germline V gene has CDR1 SNHLY and CDR2 FYNNEI. CDR3 sequence: CASIPLGFNYGYTF. CDR3 DNA sequence: TGTGCCAGCATACCCCTGGGCTTTAACTATGGCTACACCTTC.

The chain combines TRBV7-3 with TRBJ2-3, with D possibly TRBD2 on 5 matching bases. The CDR3 contains 16 residues. Germline V CDR1 and CDR2: SGHTA, FQGTGA. V was shortened by 4 bases and J by 4 bases, with 18 bases between the two germline ends. The CDR3 sequence: CASSSLPDGVSDTQYF. CDR3 DNA sequence: TGTGCCAGCAGCTCCTTACCAGACGGGGTTTCAGATACGCAGTATTTT.

This clone has a single count. The rearrangement joins TRBV18 to TRBJ1-2; maybe TRBD1 (6 bases). The germline V and J ends were trimmed by 3 bases and 6 bases, with 14 bases remaining between them. Germline-derived CDR1 and CDR2 are KGHSH and LQKENI. The CDR3 runs 14 residues. The CDR3, as DNA: TGTGCCAGCTCACCGGGGGAGACAGGACATGGCTACACCTTC. It translates to CASSPGETGHGYTF. Full variable domain (outside the CDR3, taken from reference TRBV18 and TRBJ1-2): NAGVMQNPRHLVRRRGQEARLRCSPMKGHSHVYWYRQLPEEGLKFMVYLQKENIIDESGMPKERFSAEFPKEGPSILRIQQVVRGDSAAYFCASSPGETGHGYTFGSGTRLTVV.

This clone has a handful of counts. The rearrangement uses TRBV7-9 and TRBJ2-1, with D maybe TRBD2 (6 bases). The length of the CDR3 is 17 residues. The V and J ends lost 3 bases and 0 bases respectively, with 15 bases between them. Germline CDR1 SEHNR, CDR2 FQNEAQ (reference sequence). The CDR3 loop reads CASSFGGGFSSYNEQFF. DNA for the CDR3: TGTGCCAGCAGCTTCGGGGGAGGTTTCAGCTCCTACAATGAGCAGTTCTTC. Based on the CDR3 plus reference TRBV7-9 and TRBJ2-1, the full variable domain is DTGVSQNPRHKITKRGQNVTFRCDPISEHNRLYWYRQTLGQGPEFLTYFQNEAQLEKSRLLSDRFSAERPKGSFSTLEIQRTEQGDSAMYLCASSFGGGFSSYNEQFFGPGTRLTVL.

CDR3 DNA: TGTGCCAGCAGTTTTTCACCAACAGGGGCGGATGAAAAACTGTTTTTT. Its translation is CASSFSPTGADEKLFF. J is TRBJ1-4 and V is TRBV27, with 7 bases identical to TRBD1. V shed 3 bases and J 6 bases; nucleotides not matched to a gene: 10. CDR1 and CDR2 from the germline V gene are MNHEY and SMNVEV (reference sequence). The CDR3 sequence is 16 residues long. Filled out from reference TRBV27 and TRBJ1-4, the complete variable domain reads EAQVTQNPRYLITVTGKKLTVTCSQNMNHEYMSWYRQDPGLGLRQIYYSMNVEVTDKGDVPEGYKVSRKEKRNFPLILESPSPNQTSLYFCASSFSPTGADEKLFFGSGTQLSVL.

The rearrangement joins TRBV5-6 to TRBJ1-2; 7 bases map to TRBD1. The germline V gene has CDR1 SGHDT and CDR2 YYEEEE. There are 15 residues in the CDR3. Unmatched junction bases numbered 13, after V lost 4 bases and J lost 7 bases. The CDR3 region has the DNA TGTGCCAGCAGCCTTGGTCGACAGGGAGAATCTGGCTACACCTTC. It translates to CASSLGRQGESGYTF.

V usage is TRBV6-1 and J usage is TRBJ2-1; 12 positions match TRBD2. This CDR3 spans 15 amino acids. Germline CDR1 and CDR2: MNHNS and SASEGT. V gave up 6 bases and J gave up 3 bases; unmatched junction bases: 3. CDR3 in DNA: TGTGCCAGCAGGAAACTAGCGGGGGGCTACAATGAGCAGTTCTTC. Translating gives CASRKLAGGYNEQFF.

The genes are TRBV18 and TRBJ1-3; a possible D gene is TRBD1 (5 bases). Trimming removed 6 bases at V and 0 bases at J, with 12 bases between. Germline-derived CDR1 and CDR2 are KGHSH and LQKENI. The CDR3 consists of 15 residues. The CDR3 nucleotides are TGTGCCAGCTCCGGGGAGACAGACTCTGGAAACACCATATATTTT. Its protein product is CASSGETDSGNTIYF.

This clone was detected only once. The V call is TRBV11-1, the J call TRBJ2-2; 7 positions match TRBD1. Germline CDR1 is SGHAT and CDR2 is FQDESV (reference sequence). V shed 5 bases, J shed 1 base, and the junction held 4 bases outside the gene matches. The length of the CDR3 is 15 residues. CDR3 in amino acids: CASSVGQRNTGELFF. The CDR3 DNA sequence: TGTGCCAGCAGCGTGGGACAGAGGAACACCGGGGAGCTGTTTTTT.

The rearrangement joins TRBV6-5 to TRBJ2-7, with D tentatively TRBD1 (5 bases). This CDR3 comprises 11 residues. Trimming cost V 5 bases and J 5 bases, with 7 bases left between them. The germline V gene has CDR1 MNHEY and CDR2 SVGAGI. The CDR3 is CASSLRDEQYF. The CDR3 DNA is TGTGCCAGCAGTCTCAGGGACGAGCAGTACTTC.

This clone was counted once. This CDR3 reads CASSLAQSPYEQYF. As DNA, the CDR3 is TGTGCCAGCAGCTTAGCGCAGTCTCCCTACGAGCAGTACTTC. The chain has TRBV7-2 and TRBJ2-7; no firm D call. The germline V gene encodes CDR1 SGHTA and CDR2 FQGNSA. The germline V and J ends were trimmed by 0 bases and 2 bases, with 8 bases remaining between them. The CDR3 extends over 14 amino acids.

In this sample, this clone turned up once. This CDR3 reads CAWSMWGGEQYF. The CDR3 DNA sequence: TGTGCCTGGAGCATGTGGGGGGGAGAGCAGTACTTC. The chain carries TRBV30 and TRBJ2-7; 7 bases are a match to TRBD2. The germline V gene has CDR1 GTSNPN and CDR2 SVGIG (reference sequence). After removal of 3 bases from V and 7 bases from J, the junction contained 6 bases not matched to a gene. The CDR3 extends over 12 amino acids.

The V call is TRBV5-1, the J call TRBJ1-2; TRBD1 matches at 12 bases. Losses at the gene ends were 3 bases for V and 4 bases for J; bases not matched to a gene: 7. CDR3 size: 16 residues. Germline values: CDR1 SGHRS, CDR2 YFSETQ. The CDR3 protein is CASSWGQGAVGYGYTF. In nucleotides, the CDR3 is TGCGCCAGCAGCTGGGGACAGGGGGCGGTCGGCTATGGCTACACCTTC.

The rearrangement joins TRBV30 to TRBJ2-3; no clear D gene. The CDR3 is 13 residues long. The ends were cut back, 5 bases at V and 0 bases at J, with 9 bases in the middle. The germline gives CDR1 GTSNPN, CDR2 SVGIG (reference sequence). CDR3 in amino acids: CAWETKSTDTQYF. The CDR3 bases are TGTGCCTGGGAGACGAAAAGCACAGATACGCAGTATTTT.